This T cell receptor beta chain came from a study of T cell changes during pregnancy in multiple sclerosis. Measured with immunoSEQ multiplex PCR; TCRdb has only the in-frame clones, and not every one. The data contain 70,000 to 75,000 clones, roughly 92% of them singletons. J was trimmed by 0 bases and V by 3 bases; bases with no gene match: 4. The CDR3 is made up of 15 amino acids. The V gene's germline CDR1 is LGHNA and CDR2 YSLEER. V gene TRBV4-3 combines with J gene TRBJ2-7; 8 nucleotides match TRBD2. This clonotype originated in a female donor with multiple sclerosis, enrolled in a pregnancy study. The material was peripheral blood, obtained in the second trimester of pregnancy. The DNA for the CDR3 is TGCGCCAGCAGCCAGGCCGGGACTAGCTCCTACGAGCAGTACTTC. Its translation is CASSQAGTSSYEQYF.